This T cell receptor (beta chain) derives from a study of control samples from healthy donors and cancer patients. From germline, CDR1 is SGHAT and CDR2 FQNNGV. V lost 5 bases and J lost 6, with 14 bases in between. The CDR3 runs 15 residues. The table came from immunoSEQ multiplex PCR; TCRdb's copy has only in-frame clones and leaves some out. The sample has 250,000 to 300,000 clones, more than 65% seen once. This chain connects TRBV11-2 to TRBJ2-6; the D is unclear. The sequence came from a woman in her fifties or sixties with lung cancer. The sequencing sample was made of PBMCs. The CDR3 region is CASSQSALEANVLTF. In DNA form, the CDR3 reads TGTGCCAGCAGCCAATCAGCTCTGGAGGCCAACGTCCTGACTTTC.